The 21 T cell receptor beta chains reported below all come from one sample, sequenced in a study of shared clonotypes between healthy human individuals. Positive CCR7 selection of CD45RO-negative cells yielded the naive CD8 cells, and terminally differentiated effector memory CD45RA+ cells were excluded. Data came from immunoSEQ multiplex PCR; TCRdb stores just in-frame clones and leaves some out. Among around 2,000,000 clones, 85% to 95% were seen once, and the ten largest hold roughly 1.7%. Sequencing was carried out using naive CD8+ T cells from PBMCs. All receptors derive from a man aged 18 to 29 in good health. Some clones in this sample may be carry-over from other donors' samples.

This clone was counted a single time. This rearrangement joins TRBV7-2 to TRBJ2-7; D is perhaps TRBD1 (6 bases). Germline assignment: CDR1 SGHTA and CDR2 FQGNSA. The V end was cut by 1 base, the J end by 4 bases, with 14 bases between. The CDR3 spans 15 residues. The CDR3, as DNA: TGTGCCAGCAGCTTAGAACAGGGAAGGGTGTACGAGCAGTACTTC. It codes for CASSLEQGRVYEQYF.

The gene calls are TRBV13 and TRBJ2-7; TRBD2 aligns across 10 bases. Unmatched junction bases numbered 2, after V lost 3 bases and J lost 0 bases. The CDR3 runs to 15 residues. Germline CDR1 is PRHDT and CDR2 is FYEKMQ (reference sequence). CDR3 in amino acids: CASSFPSGSSYEQYF. In DNA, the CDR3 is TGTGCCAGCAGCTTCCCTAGCGGGAGCTCCTACGAGCAGTACTTC.

The chain recombines TRBV6-1 with TRBJ1-5; D is possibly TRBD1 (5 bases). V lost 6 bases, J lost 3 bases, and 12 bases lay in between. From germline, CDR1 is MNHNS and CDR2 SASEGT. The CDR3 runs 14 residues. The CDR3 loop reads CASRVRGANQPQHF. DNA of the CDR3: TGTGCCAGCAGAGTGAGGGGTGCCAATCAGCCCCAGCATTTT.

In regard to this clone: This specimen includes other DNA sequences encoding the same CDR3. This chain connects TRBV30 to TRBJ1-2; no definite D call. The germline gives CDR1 GTSNPN, CDR2 SVGIG (reference sequence). V was shortened by 2 bases and J by 8 bases, with 9 bases between the two germline ends. This CDR3 is built from 11 residues. CDR3 in amino acids: CAWSLGGGYTF. CDR3 nucleotides: TGTGCCTGGAGTCTGGGTGGAGGCTACACCTTC.

The V gene is TRBV10-1, the J gene TRBJ2-2; D unresolved. The V gene lost 8 bases and the J gene lost 5 bases, with 9 bases spanning the gap. Germline V gives CDR1 WNHNN, CDR2 SYGVQD (reference sequence). The CDR3 totals 12 residues. The CDR3 here is CASSHFTGELFF. CDR3 nucleotides: TGCGCCAGCTCACACTTTACCGGGGAGCTGTTTTTT.

This clone was seen once. The chain joins TRBV29-1 to TRBJ2-7, with D tentatively TRBD1 or TRBD2 (5 bases each). CDR1 and CDR2 (germline): SQVTM, ANQGSEA. V lost 4 bases, J lost 2 bases, and 15 bases lay in between. This CDR3 has 14 amino acids. CDR3 protein: CSVGGGNNPYEQYF. The CDR3 DNA reads as TGCAGCGTTGGTGGGGGTAATAACCCCTACGAGCAGTACTTC.

The chain links TRBV7-2 to TRBJ2-5; D is unresolved. The CDR3 spans 16 residues. Looked up from germline, CDR1 is SGHTA and CDR2 is FQGNSA. Trimming took 3 bases from V and 6 from J, leaving 20 bases between them. As DNA, the CDR3 is TGTGCCAGCAGCTTTACGGGCGCTGTGGGGAAACAGACCCAGTACTTC. As protein: CASSFTGAVGKQTQYF.

The rearrangement links TRBV27 to TRBJ1-2; 8 nucleotides align to TRBD1. Trimming cost V 6 bases and J 5 bases; bases outside gene matches: 11. CDR1 and CDR2 from the germline V gene are MNHEY and SMNVEV (reference sequence). This CDR3 is 15 amino acids long. CDR3 sequence reads: CASRLGTGALYGYTF. CDR3 nucleotides: TGTGCCAGCAGGCTCGGGACAGGCGCTCTTTATGGCTACACCTTC.

CDR3 protein: CASSQHTPAGGWGSPLHF. CDR3 sequence (DNA): TGCGCCAGCAGCCAGCATACCCCCGCGGGGGGCTGGGGATCACCCCTCCACTTT. This sequence joins TRBV4-3 and TRBJ1-6, with a possible D match to TRBD1 (6 bases). Deletions cut 3 bases from V and 10 bases from J, with 25 bases between. CDR1 is LGHNA and CDR2 is YSLEER in the germline V gene. The CDR3 runs 18 residues.

The CDR3 loop reads CASSWVGGRMSNEQFF. CDR3 nucleotides: TGTGCCAGTAGCTGGGTCGGCGGGAGGATGAGCAATGAGCAGTTCTTC. The chain recombines TRBV19 with TRBJ2-1; 8 bases match TRBD2. This CDR3 region has 16 residues. The germline V gene encodes CDR1 LNHDA and CDR2 SQIVND (reference sequence). V trimming: 6 bases; J trimming: 6 bases; junction bases outside the gene matches: 13.

V and J are TRBV6-6 and TRBJ2-1; TRBD2 agrees at 7 bases. V shed 5 bases, J shed 4 bases, and the junction held 5 bases outside the gene matches. The CDR3 spans 14 residues. Germline V lookup: CDR1 MNHNY, CDR2 SVGAGI (reference sequence). The CDR3 sequence: CASSPGLSYNEQFF. The CDR3 DNA reads as TGTGCCAGCAGTCCGGGACTATCGTACAATGAGCAGTTCTTC.

J is TRBJ2-3 and V is TRBV9, with D unclear. CDR3 size: 16 residues. The germline V gene has CDR1 SGDLS and CDR2 YYNGEE. With 0 bases removed from V and 0 bases from J, the gap between germline ends came to 11 bases. The CDR3 loop reads CASSVEGWVSTDTQYF. CDR3 sequence (DNA): TGTGCCAGCAGCGTAGAGGGTTGGGTTAGCACAGATACGCAGTATTTT.

The J gene is TRBJ2-7, the V gene TRBV6-1; a weak D match, TRBD1 (5 bases). The V gene's germline CDR1 is MNHNS and CDR2 SASEGT. V was trimmed by 0 bases and J by 6 bases, leaving 15 bases between them. This CDR3 is built from 15 residues. CDR3 protein: CASSEAPTGPREQYF. Here the CDR3 DNA reads TGTGCCAGCAGTGAAGCGCCTACAGGTCCTCGCGAGCAGTACTTC.

The chain couples TRBV11-2 to TRBJ1-3; TRBD1 might be the D (5 bases). This CDR3 is built from 15 residues. V was clipped by 2 bases and J by 0 bases, with 8 bases between them. Germline V gives CDR1 SGHAT, CDR2 FQNNGV. The CDR3 DNA sequence: TGTGCCAGCAGCTTAATGGGGGACTCTGGAAACACCATATATTTT. The encoded protein is CASSLMGDSGNTIYF.

V gene TRBV4-1 combines with J gene TRBJ2-6, with unresolved D. This CDR3 is 15 amino acids long. Trimming took 4 bases from V and 1 from J, leaving 8 bases between them. The V gene's germline CDR1 is MGHRA and CDR2 YSYEKL. The CDR3 DNA follows: TGCGCCAGCAGCCTTTCATGGTCTGGGGCCAACGTCCTGACTTTC. Amino acids: CASSLSWSGANVLTF.

The chain recombines TRBV5-1 with TRBJ2-1; D is uncertain. CDR3 size: 17 residues. V gave up 3 bases and J gave up 1 base, with 17 bases separating them. Per germline, CDR1 SGHRS and CDR2 YFSETQ. The CDR3 loop reads CASSWPRLTESYNEQFF. CDR3 DNA sequence: TGCGCCAGCAGCTGGCCGAGACTGACCGAGTCCTACAATGAGCAGTTCTTC.

V usage is TRBV6-1 and J usage is TRBJ1-3; D is perhaps TRBD1 (5 bases). The germline V gene has CDR1 MNHNS and CDR2 SASEGT. The V end lost 0 bases, the J end lost 3 bases, and 9 bases lay between the germline ends. This CDR3 has 15 residues. The DNA of the CDR3 is TGTGCCAGCAGTGAAGCGGCAGGGTTTGGAAACACCATATATTTT. Protein product: CASSEAAGFGNTIYF.

The rearrangement joins TRBV18 to TRBJ2-1; D perhaps matches TRBD2 (6 bases). V lost 3 bases to trimming and J lost 15 bases, with 15 bases between them. CDR3 length: 12 amino acids. Germline CDR1 KGHSH, CDR2 LQKENI. The CDR3 nucleotides are TGTGCCAGCTCACCCCCCGTGGAGGGCCGGTTCTTC. Encoded protein: CASSPPVEGRFF.

This clone occurred once. The CDR3 DNA is TGTGCCAGCAGCTTAACTTCCAATGAGCAGTTCTTC. Its translation: CASSLTSNEQFF. The chain combines TRBV7-3 with TRBJ2-1; D gene unclear. V was trimmed by 0 bases and J by 6 bases, leaving 3 bases between them. Germline CDR1 reads SGHTA; CDR2 reads FQGTGA. This CDR3 has 12 amino acids.

This chain connects TRBV27 to TRBJ2-7, with 8 positions matching TRBD2. The CDR3 covers 13 residues. From germline, CDR1 is MNHEY and CDR2 SMNVEV (reference sequence). The ends lost 10 bases at V and 2 bases at J; junction bases unmatched: 7. The CDR3 protein is CATWTSSPYEQYF. CDR3 coding DNA: TGTGCCACCTGGACTAGCAGCCCCTACGAGCAGTACTTC.

The chain has TRBV5-5 and TRBJ2-2; a weak D match, TRBD2 (6 bases). The germline V gene encodes CDR1 SGHKS and CDR2 YYEKEE (reference sequence). The CDR3 consists of 13 residues. Trimming left V 4 bases short and J 7 bases short, with 11 bases between. The CDR3 protein is CASSPGTLGELFF. The CDR3 nucleotides read TGTGCCAGCAGCCCCGGGACTCTCGGGGAGCTGTTTTTT.